This is a list of T cell receptor beta chains from one sample in a study of prognosis after radiotherapy for stage I lung cancer. TCRdb independently ran MiXCR on the multiplex PCR reads; one entry per CDR3 protein. The repertoire holds some 27,000 distinct CDR3 sequences, with around 43% as singletons. The material was PBMCs, obtained before or after stereotactic body radiation therapy (not recorded which). The receptors shown here come from a donor aged 50 or older with non-small cell lung cancer. CDR3s include the opening cysteine and the closing phenylalanine or tryptophan. Fields, in order: clone size, J gene, V gene, D gene, CDR3 DNA, CDR3 protein. D genes are given only for firm matches. Rows may omit the clone size; those that give it use once, few, many or a size class.

>NA|TRBJ2-7|TRBV12-3/TRBV12-4|NA
TGTGCCAACAGTCTTTCCCTAATCCGGGCGTATTTC
CANSLSLIRAYF
>once|TRBJ1-1|TRBV2|NA
TGTGCCAGCAGTGAAAGTTATAGGGGGTCGGCTTTCTTT
CASSESYRGSAFF
>NA|TRBJ1-3|TRBV15|NA
TGTGCCACCAGCACGCTGGGGATAGCTGGAAACACCATATATTTT
CATSTLGIAGNTIYF
>many|TRBJ2-2|TRBV19|TRBD1
TGTGCCAGTAGGAGAGGGACAGGGGGTTCCCTGGGGGAGCTGTTTTTT
CASRRGTGGSLGELFF
>many|TRBJ1-1|TRBV19|NA
TGTGCCAGTAGTTTTACAGGGAGGTCTGAAGCTTTCTTT
CASSFTGRSEAFF
>many|TRBJ2-7|TRBV18|NA
TGTGCCAGCTCACCGGGGGCAAGTTACGAGCAGTACTTC
CASSPGASYEQYF
>NA|TRBJ2-2|TRBV19|NA
TGTGCCAGTAGTGTCTGGGCGACTAACACCGGGGAGCTGTTTTTT
CASSVWATNTGELFF
>once|TRBJ2-7|TRBV5-1|NA
TGCGCCAGCAGCTCTTCCTATGGGAGCTACGAGCAGTACTTC
CASSSSYGSYEQYF
>many|TRBJ2-3|TRBV5-5|NA
TGTGCCAGCAGCCCCGGGGGAGATACGCAGTATTTT
CASSPGGDTQYF
>NA|TRBJ2-2|TRBV24-1|TRBD1
TGTGCCACCAGTGATTTAAAGGGACAGTACACCGGGGAGCTGTTTTTT
CATSDLKGQYTGELFF
>medium-sized|TRBJ2-1|TRBV12-3/TRBV12-4|NA
TGTGCCAGCAGTTTGGTACAGGACAATGAGCAGTTCTTC
CASSLVQDNEQFF
>many|TRBJ2-7|TRBV4-2|NA
TGTGCCAGCAGCCAAGTGGGAGCCACCTACGAGCAGTACTTC
CASSQVGATYEQYF
>many|TRBJ1-4|TRBV11-2|TRBD1
TGTGCCAGCAGCCGAGGGGACAGGGGTAATGAAAAACTGTTTTTT
CASSRGDRGNEKLFF
>many|TRBJ1-1|TRBV5-1|NA
TGCGCCAGCAGCTCCCCGGGCCTAACTGAAGCTTTCTTT
CASSSPGLTEAFF
>many|TRBJ2-3|TRBV6-2/TRBV6-3|NA
TGTGCCAGCAGTGACCACACTCGCGATACGCAGTATTTT
CASSDHTRDTQYF
>many|TRBJ2-6|TRBV6-2/TRBV6-3|NA
TGTGCCAGCAGTTATGGAATGCTGGGGTCTGGGGCCAACGTCCTGACTTTC
CASSYGMLGSGANVLTF
>NA|TRBJ2-3|TRBV7-8|TRBD1
TGTGCCAGCAGCTTAGGGGGACAGGGCACAGATACGCAGTATTTT
CASSLGGQGTDTQYF
>many|TRBJ2-5|TRBV20-1|TRBD2
TGCAGTGCTGTAACTAGCGGGGGGGCCAAGGAGACCCAGTACTTC
CSAVTSGGAKETQYF
>NA|TRBJ2-7|TRBV7-9|NA
TGTGCCAGTAGCTTAGCTATGCCAGATGAGCAGTACTTC
CASSLAMPDEQYF
>NA|TRBJ1-2|TRBV6-2/TRBV6-3|NA
TGTGCCAGCAGTCCGACAGCTTATGGCTACACCTTC
CASSPTAYGYTF
>NA|TRBJ2-1|TRBV25-1|NA
TGTGCCAGCAGTGAACTCTTTAACAATGAGCAGTTCTTC
CASSELFNNEQFF
>many|TRBJ1-1|TRBV20-1|NA
TGCAGTGCTAGAGACGTCAAAAGTAACACTGAAGCTTTCTTT
CSARDVKSNTEAFF
>few|TRBJ2-3|TRBV6-9|NA
TGCGCCAGCAGTTCGAGGGTACTAAGCACAGGTACGCAGTATTTT
CASSSRVLSTGTQYF
>many|TRBJ1-5|TRBV2|NA
TGTGCCAGCAGTGAAAATGGACAAATCAATCAGCCCCAGCATTTT
CASSENGQINQPQHF
>medium-sized|TRBJ2-7|TRBV2|NA
TGTGCCAGCAGTGAAAGCCCGGGGCCAACCTACGAGCAGTACTTC
CASSESPGPTYEQYF
>NA|TRBJ2-7|TRBV7-9|NA
TGTGCCAGCAGCTCCCCCTTGGAGGATGGGCTGTACTTC
CASSSPLEDGLYF
>many|TRBJ2-7|TRBV5-1|NA
TGCGCCAGCAGCTCCGGGACTCCGGGCGAGCAGTACTTC
CASSSGTPGEQYF
>many|TRBJ2-7|TRBV5-6|TRBD1
TGTGCCAGCAGCCTCAGGACAGGGTACTACGAGCAGTACTTC
CASSLRTGYYEQYF